This TCR beta chain was retrieved from a study of blood T cell repertoires in COVID-19. On the study more broadly: PBMCs, B-cell-depleted T cells, or T cells provided the cDNA or gDNA that made up the material.

The CDR3 consists of 14 residues. Germline CDR1 and CDR2: SGHRS and YFSETQ. The V segment lost 4 bases and the J segment 3 bases; nucleotides outside the gene matches: 5. Method: immunoSEQ multiplex PCR; TCRdb's copy keeps in-frame clones and lacks some. The sample includes tens of thousands of clones, 86% of them seen just once. Sequencing was done on a sample of peripheral blood. The sequence came from a man aged 45-60 years with acute or convalescent COVID-19. The rearrangement joins TRBV5-1 to TRBJ2-7, with 9 positions matching TRBD2. CDR3 residues: CASSRSGRLYEQYF. As DNA, the CDR3 is TGCGCCAGCAGCCGAAGCGGGAGGCTCTACGAGCAGTACTTC.